One and the same sample provided the 9 T cell receptor beta chains below, sequenced in a study of spatial heterogeneity in lung cancer. Their target antigens are unknown. TCRdb recomputed calls from the 5' RACE reads with MiXCR, one row per CDR3 protein. The sample lists some 4,000 distinct CDR3 sequences; 5.5% to 8% were seen once. The time point here: sample taken at primary tumor resection. Study-wide findings and caveats: The number of expanded tumor alpha and beta chains correlated with mutation number.

Sequencing was performed on lung tumor tissue, taken at surgery. The receptors were sampled from a male donor with early-stage non-small cell lung cancer.

In this sample, this clonotype is medium-sized. This beta chain is an unintended read in a library built for alpha chains; its size means little. The CDR3 here is CASSLYREGREKLFF. DNA for the CDR3: TGTGCCAGCAGCCTGTACAGGGAGGGGCGGGAAAAACTGTTTTTT. The rearrangement joins TRBV7-2 to TRBJ1-4, with D possibly TRBD1 on 6 matching bases. V lost 5 bases and J 8 bases, leaving 18 bases between the germline ends. The CDR3 has 15 residues. From germline, CDR1 is SGHTA and CDR2 FQGNSA.

The sample holds many counts of this clonotype. A library prepared for alpha chains yielded this beta chain as an off-target read; its size is of little meaning. The CDR3 reads CASSVTGSTQETQYF. The CDR3 bases are TGTGCCAGCAGCGTAACGGGGAGCACCCAAGAGACCCAGTACTTC. V and J are TRBV9 and TRBJ2-5, with D possibly matching TRBD2 (5 bases). Trimming cost V 1 base and J 1 base, with 11 bases left between them. CDR1 SGDLS and CDR2 YYNGEE come from the germline V gene. The CDR3 has 15 residues. Combining the CDR3 with reference TRBV9 and TRBJ2-5 gives the whole variable domain DSGVTQTPKHLITATGQRVTLRCSPRSGDLSVYWYQQSLDQGLQFLIQYYNGEERAKGNILERFSAQQFPDLHSELNLSSLELGDSALYFCASSVTGSTQETQYFGPGTRLLVL.

With regard to this clonotype: In a library made to pick up alpha chains, this beta chain is a stray read with a size that means little. The CDR3 region is CSALTGRTGGVEPQHF. The CDR3 region has the DNA TGCAGTGCACTCACGGGTAGGACAGGGGGCGTTGAGCCCCAGCATTTT. The chain uses TRBV20-1 and TRBJ1-5, with 11 bases identical to TRBD1. Trimming cost V 6 bases and J 8 bases; bases outside gene matches: 15. The CDR3 loop spans 16 amino acids. CDR1 DFQATT and CDR2 SNEGSKA come from the germline V gene (reference sequence).

Sample share makes this clonotype medium-sized. A library made for alpha chains picked up this beta chain off target, so its size means little. The J gene is TRBJ2-2, the V gene TRBV2, with D possibly being TRBD1 or TRBD2 (5 bases each). Trimming stripped 4 bases from V and 0 bases from J, with 12 bases between. Germline CDR1 SNHLY, CDR2 FYNNEI. The CDR3 sequence is 16 residues long. CDR3 sequence: CASSVAGSANTGELFF. CDR3 sequence (DNA): TGTGCCAGCAGTGTAGCAGGGAGCGCGAACACCGGGGAGCTGTTTTTT.

Details on this clonotype: This beta chain is an unintended read in a library built for alpha chains; its size means little. CDR3 sequence reads: CASSRSLGEAYEQYF. The CDR3 bases are TGCGCCAGCAGCCGGAGCCTGGGAGAGGCCTACGAGCAGTACTTC. The J gene is TRBJ2-7, the V gene TRBV4-3, with a possible D match to TRBD2 (5 bases). The V end lost 4 bases, the J end lost 2 bases, and 15 bases lay between the germline ends. CDR3 length: 15 amino acids. The germline CDR1 and CDR2 sequences are LGHNA and YSLEER.

This clonotype is termed medium-sized. Since it is a stray read in a library aimed at alpha chains, this beta chain has a size that is not meaningful. The V gene is TRBV20-1, the J gene TRBJ1-4; possibly TRBD1 for D (5 bases). V was clipped by 1 base and J by 5 bases, with 17 bases between them. CDR1 is DFQATT, CDR2 SNEGSKA, per germline (reference sequence). CDR3 length: 16 residues. DNA of the CDR3: TGCAGTGCTAGAGGAGAGTGGGGCGAAGAAAATGAAAAACTGTTTTTT. It encodes CSARGEWGEENEKLFF.

This clonotype was recorded many times. This beta chain came through as a stray read in a library set up for alpha chains, and its size says little. This chain links TRBV7-6 with TRBJ2-1, with 16 nucleotides matching TRBD2. The V segment lost 5 bases and the J segment 7 bases; nucleotides outside the gene matches: 5. In germline, CDR1 is SGHVS, CDR2 FNYEAQ. The CDR3 contains 16 residues. The CDR3 DNA sequence: TGTGCCAGCAGCGGGACTAGCGGGAGGGCCAAGAATGAGCAGTTCTTC. Protein: CASSGTSGRAKNEQFF.

In its sample, this clonotype ranks as medium-sized (0.01 to 0.1%). Because the library targeted alpha chains, this beta chain is an off-target read whose size means little. The chain employs TRBV12-3 or TRBV12-4 and TRBJ2-3; possible D gene TRBD2, 6 bases. Trimming removed 6 bases from V and 3 bases from J, with 13 bases in between. This CDR3 region has 14 residues. This chain's CDR3 is CASSGLGGTDTQYF. The CDR3, as DNA: TGTGCCAGCAGCGGTCTAGGAGGGACAGATACGCAGTATTTT.

This clonotype came up many times. This beta chain came through as a stray read in a library set up for alpha chains, and its size says little. The V call is TRBV7-9, the J call TRBJ2-7; 7 bases are a match to TRBD2. The CDR3 has 14 amino acids. Trimming took 5 bases from V and 5 from J; bases not matched to a gene: 9. Per germline, CDR1 SEHNR and CDR2 FQNEAQ (reference sequence). The CDR3 nucleotides read TGTGCCAGCAGCCCCATTGTGGGGGGGAACGAGCAGTACTTC. It yields the protein CASSPIVGGNEQYF.